Listed below are T cell receptor beta chains from one sample, sequenced in a study of T-cell reconstitution after alpha-beta-depleted transplantation in children. TCRdb processed the PCR reads anew with MiXCR; each CDR3 protein has one entry. The profile shows over 400,000 distinct CDR3 sequences, under 15% of them singletons. Sequences were derived from PBMCs from the stem cell graft donor, sampled from the stem cell graft. Receptor source: a human donor who donated a stem cell graft to a child with combined immunodeficiency. Each CDR3 is given with its conserved first and last residue. D genes are given only for firm matches. For some rows the clone size is stated as once, few or many, or as a class when expanded; others skip it.

J,size,D,V,DNA,CDR3
TRBJ1-4,many,.,TRBV20-1,TGCAGTGCTAGCGGGCAGGGGATTCGTGAAAAACTGTTTTTT,CSASGQGIREKLFF
TRBJ2-1,few,.,TRBV11-1,TGTGCCAGCAGCCCCGACGACCGGGTCAGAGGAGGGGATGAGCAGTTCTTC,CASSPDDRVRGGDEQFF
TRBJ2-4,many,.,TRBV14,TGTGCCAGCAGCCAAGGACAGCGAGGGGCCAAAAACATTCAGTACTTC,CASSQGQRGAKNIQYF
TRBJ2-1,.,.,TRBV12-3/TRBV12-4,TGTGCCAGCAGTCCGACACTCTCCCATGAGCAGTTCTTC,CASSPTLSHEQFF
TRBJ2-3,few,.,TRBV30,TGTGCCTGGAGTTGGGGGGCTAGGACAGATACGCAGTATTTT,CAWSWGARTDTQYF
TRBJ2-5,.,.,TRBV10-1,TGCGCCAGCAGGGCTGTAATGGGAGGCAAGATTGAGACCCAGTACTTC,CASRAVMGGKIETQYF
TRBJ2-7,.,.,TRBV7-8,TGTGCCAGCAGCTACCAACCCAGAGACGAGCAGTACTTC,CASSYQPRDEQYF
TRBJ2-1,few,TRBD2,TRBV7-8,TGTGCCAGCAGCTTAGACGGGGGGGGGCAGTTCTTC,CASSLDGGGQFF
TRBJ1-6,.,.,TRBV4-3,TGCGCCAGCAGCCAAGGTTGGGTGACAGTTTCGCGCGGTTCACCCCTCCACTTT,CASSQGWVTVSRGSPLHF
TRBJ2-3,few,TRBD1,TRBV10-3,TGTGCCATCAGTCCGGGACAGGGCACAGATACGCAGTATTTT,CAISPGQGTDTQYF
TRBJ2-2,.,TRBD2,TRBV29-1,TGCAGCGTTGATTTGGCGGGGGAGCCACACGATCTGAACACCGGGGAGCTGTTTTTT,CSVDLAGEPHDLNTGELFF
TRBJ2-2,.,.,TRBV7-3,TGTGCCAGCAGCCCCAGTATCAACACCGGGGAGCTGTTTTTT,CASSPSINTGELFF
TRBJ2-7,few,TRBD1,TRBV29-1,TGCAGCGTAGCCCGGGACAGGGTAGGCGAGCAGTACTTC,CSVARDRVGEQYF
TRBJ1-2,few,TRBD1,TRBV6-2/TRBV6-3,TGTGCCAGCAGCTCCAGAGGGACAGGGCGCTATGGCTACACCTTC,CASSSRGTGRYGYTF
TRBJ2-5,.,TRBD1,TRBV6-5,TGTGCCAGCAGTTACCGACCCCGACAGGGGTGGGAGACCCAGTACTTC,CASSYRPRQGWETQYF
TRBJ2-7,many,.,TRBV28,TGTGCCAGCAGTTTTTACAGTTCCTACGAGCAGTACTTC,CASSFYSSYEQYF
TRBJ2-1,many,TRBD2,TRBV4-3,TGCGCCAGCAGCCAAGGTCTAGCGGGCTACAATGAGCAGTTCTTC,CASSQGLAGYNEQFF
TRBJ2-1,many,.,TRBV24-1,TGTGCCACCAGTGGGTGGGAGAACTACAATGAGCAGTTCTTC,CATSGWENYNEQFF
TRBJ2-7,many,.,TRBV12-3/TRBV12-4,TGTGCCAGCAGTTTACTGTGGGGGACTCCTTCCTTC,CASSLLWGTPSF
TRBJ2-5,few,TRBD2,TRBV29-1,TGCAGCGTTGAGGGACTAGCGTTAGAGACCCAGTACTTC,CSVEGLALETQYF
TRBJ2-7,.,.,TRBV7-9,TGTGCCAGCAGATCCAGGGACCCCTTCTACGAGCAGTACTTC,CASRSRDPFYEQYF
TRBJ1-1,few,TRBD1,TRBV5-1,TGCGCCAGCAGCCCCGGACAGGGAACGAACACTGAAGCTTTCTTT,CASSPGQGTNTEAFF
TRBJ2-3,many,.,TRBV5-1,TGCGCCAGCAGCTTGGACACTCCTAGCACAGATACGCAGTATTTT,CASSLDTPSTDTQYF
TRBJ2-7,few,.,TRBV6-2/TRBV6-3,TGTGCCAGCAGTTACAGGGAATTCTACGAGCAGTACTTC,CASSYREFYEQYF
TRBJ1-2,.,TRBD1,TRBV2,TGTGCCAGCAGTGAAGCTAGGACAGGGGCAAGCAACTATGGCTACACCTTC,CASSEARTGASNYGYTF
TRBJ2-4,.,.,TRBV4-3,TGCGCCAGCAGCCAAGAAGTGGCGAATAGCATTCAGTACTTC,CASSQEVANSIQYF
TRBJ2-7,many,.,TRBV29-1,TGCAGCGTTATATCCAGCTCCACCTACGAGCAGTACTTC,CSVISSSTYEQYF
TRBJ1-4,few,TRBD1,TRBV6-5,TGTGCCAGCAGGGGACAGGGGCTTGCAACTAATGAAAAACTGTTTTTT,CASRGQGLATNEKLFF
TRBJ2-5,many,TRBD1,TRBV5-1,TGCGCCAGCAGCCCTGGACAGGGGCTCGAGACCCAGTACTTC,CASSPGQGLETQYF
TRBJ2-1,many,.,TRBV6-4,TGTGCCAGCAGTGTAGGAGGGACGCCCTACAATGAGCAGTTCTTC,CASSVGGTPYNEQFF
TRBJ1-5,many,.,TRBV27,TGTGCCAGCAGTTTATTGGGGGGTTATCAGCCCCAGCATTTT,CASSLLGGYQPQHF
TRBJ2-1,few,.,TRBV7-2,TGTGCCAGCAGCTTAGGGTACTCCTACAATGAGCAGTTCTTC,CASSLGYSYNEQFF
TRBJ1-1,few,.,TRBV4-3,TGCGCCAGCAGCCCCTCCACGGGGGGTAGGACTTTCTTT,CASSPSTGGRTFF
TRBJ2-7,many,.,TRBV5-1,TGCGCCAGCAGCAGGGAGACGGGTACCTACGAGCAGTACTTC,CASSRETGTYEQYF
TRBJ2-5,.,TRBD1,TRBV30,TGTGCCTGGAGTGCTGTGACAGGGGCAGGAGGAGGAGAGACCCAGTACTTC,CAWSAVTGAGGGETQYF
TRBJ2-1,.,.,TRBV12-3/TRBV12-4,TGTGCCAGCACATCCGGGGCGGTCTACAATGAGCAGTTCTTC,CASTSGAVYNEQFF
TRBJ2-3,many,.,TRBV9,TGTGCCAGCAGCGTAACCACTAGAGGGGATACGCAGTATTTT,CASSVTTRGDTQYF
TRBJ2-2,few,TRBD1,TRBV6-5,TGTGCCAGCAGTTACGATGCGGCAGGGGGCTCGAACACCGGGGAGCTGTTTTTT,CASSYDAAGGSNTGELFF
TRBJ2-3,.,TRBD1,TRBV5-1,TGCGCCAGCAGCCTGTGGGACAGGGTGGCAGATACGCAGTATTTT,CASSLWDRVADTQYF
TRBJ2-7,.,.,TRBV7-2,TGTGCCAGCAGCTCTGGCTCGGGACACTTTTTTACCTACGAGCAGTACTTC,CASSSGSGHFFTYEQYF